This T cell receptor (beta chain) was sequenced during a study of somatic mutations in cytotoxic T cells in rheumatoid arthritis. Assay used: immunoSEQ multiplex PCR; TCRdb lists only in-frame clones, some missing. The sample has 15,000 or so clones; roughly 80% are singletons. Flow cytometry was used to check the purity of CD4+ and CD8+ cells, which had been isolated by positive magnetic bead selection. The TCR was taken from an adult with rheumatoid arthritis. The sample comprised CD8+ T cells sorted from blood.

Here the CDR3 reads CASSQDHNSPLHF. The CDR3 region has the DNA TGTGCCAGCAGCCAGGATCACAATTCACCCCTCCACTTT. V and J are TRBV11-2 and TRBJ1-6; D unclear. CDR3 length equals 13 residues. V was pared by 5 bases and J by 7 bases, with 9 bases between. In germline, CDR1 is SGHAT, CDR2 FQNNGV.